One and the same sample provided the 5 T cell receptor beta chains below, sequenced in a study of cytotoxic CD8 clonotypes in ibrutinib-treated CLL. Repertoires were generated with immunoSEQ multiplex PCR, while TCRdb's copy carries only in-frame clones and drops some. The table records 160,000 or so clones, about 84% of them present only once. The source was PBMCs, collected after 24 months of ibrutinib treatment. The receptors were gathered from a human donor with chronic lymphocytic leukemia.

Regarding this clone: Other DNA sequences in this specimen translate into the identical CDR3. CDR3 residues: CASSYGTLQETQYF. The CDR3 DNA sequence: TGTGCCAGCAGTTACGGGACGCTGCAAGAGACCCAGTACTTC. V gene TRBV6-5 combines with J gene TRBJ2-5; D tentatively fits TRBD1 or TRBD2 (5 bases each). Trimming took off 2 bases at V and 2 bases at J, with 9 bases between the two ends. Germline V gene lookup returns CDR1 MNHEY and CDR2 SVGAGI. The CDR3 is made up of 14 amino acids.

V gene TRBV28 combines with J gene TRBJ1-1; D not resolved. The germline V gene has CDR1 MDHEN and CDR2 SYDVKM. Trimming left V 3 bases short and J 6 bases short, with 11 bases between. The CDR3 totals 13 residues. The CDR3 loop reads CASSLSGVSEAFF. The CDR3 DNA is TGTGCCAGCAGTTTGAGCGGGGTGTCTGAAGCTTTCTTT. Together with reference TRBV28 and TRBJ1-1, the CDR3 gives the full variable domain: DVKVTQSSRYLVKRTGEKVFLECVQDMDHENMFWYRQDPGLGLRLIYFSYDVKMKEKGDIPEGYSVSREKKERFSLILESASTNQTSMYLCASSLSGVSEAFFGQGTRLTVV.

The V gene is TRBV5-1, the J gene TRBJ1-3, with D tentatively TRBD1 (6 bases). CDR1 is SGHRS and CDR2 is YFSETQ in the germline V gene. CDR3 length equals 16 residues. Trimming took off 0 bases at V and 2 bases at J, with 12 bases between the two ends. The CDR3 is CASSLGASGAGNTIYF. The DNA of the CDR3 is TGCGCCAGCAGCTTGGGGGCGTCAGGGGCTGGAAACACCATATATTTT.

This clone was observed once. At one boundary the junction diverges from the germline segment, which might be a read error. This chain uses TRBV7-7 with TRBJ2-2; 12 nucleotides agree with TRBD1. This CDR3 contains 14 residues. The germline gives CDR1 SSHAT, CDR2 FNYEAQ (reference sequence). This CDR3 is CASKGQGATGELFF. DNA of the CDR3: TGTGCTAGCAAGGGACAGGGGGCGACCGGGGAGCTGTTTTTT.

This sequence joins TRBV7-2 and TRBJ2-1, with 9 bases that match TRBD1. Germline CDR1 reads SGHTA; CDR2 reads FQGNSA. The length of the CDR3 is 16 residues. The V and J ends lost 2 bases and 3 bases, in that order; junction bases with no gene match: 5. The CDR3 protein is CASSLSGTGIYNEQFF. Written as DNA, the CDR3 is TGTGCCAGCAGCTTAAGCGGGACAGGGATCTACAATGAGCAGTTCTTC. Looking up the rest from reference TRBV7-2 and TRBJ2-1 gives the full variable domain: GAGVSQSPSNKVTEKGKDVELRCDPISGHTALYWYRQSLGQGLEFLIYFQGNSAPDKSGLPSDRFSAERTGGSVSTLTIQRTQQEDSAVYLCASSLSGTGIYNEQFFGPGTRLTVL.